This TCR beta chain derives from a study of a mutant IDH1 vaccine in newly diagnosed glioma. Across the study: Initiation of the vaccine course occurred 4-6 weeks after radiotherapy alone, or alongside temozolomide cycles. Most patients had radiochemotherapy with temozolomide before enrollment; others had one alone.

About this clone itself: What it binds is not known.

Sequencing was performed with immunoSEQ multiplex PCR; in TCRdb, only in-frame clones are kept and a portion is missing. The sample holds approximately 22,000 clones, roughly 80% seen once. As for time point: week 47, end of study. Each dose delivered 300 ug of mutant IDH1 20-mer peptide subcutaneously with imiquimod. The patients received vaccinations eight times, in weeks 1, 3, 5, 7, 11, 15, 19 and 23. The donors had new WHO grade 3 or 4 astrocytomas; these were IDH1-mutant and ATRX-lost. Trimming took 5 bases from V and 3 from J, leaving 8 bases between them. The germline CDR1 and CDR2 sequences are MNHEY and SVGAGI. This CDR3 has 13 amino acids.

The specimen comprised PBMCs, sampled from a glioma patient whose treatment included an IDH1 peptide vaccine. The source of this sequence is a middle-aged man with glioma. Some clones in this sample may be carry-over from other donors' samples. The genes are TRBV6-5 and TRBJ1-5; a possible D gene is TRBD1 (6 bases). The CDR3, as DNA: TGTGCCAGCAGTCGGACAGTCAATCAGCCCCAGCATTTT. It specifies CASSRTVNQPQHF.